These T cell receptor beta chains were read from a single sample in a study of OX40 agonist ivuxolimab in advanced cancers. Method: immunoSEQ multiplex PCR; TCRdb's copy keeps in-frame clones and lacks some. The sample holds 65,000 to 75,000 clones, around 85% seen once. The sequenced sample was CD4+ or CD8+ T cells sorted from blood, obtained in a trial of the OX40 agonist ivuxolimab. These receptors came from an adult with an advanced solid tumor such as melanoma, head and neck, liver or kidney cancer. The CDR3 runs from the conserved cysteine through the conserved F or W. Each record gives: clone size, J gene, D gene, CDR3 length, V gene, CDR3 protein, CDR3 DNA. A D gene is named only where the DNA matches it firmly. Only some rows state a clone size, as once, few, many or a class for expanded clones.

. | TRBJ1-5 | TRBD1 | 15 | TRBV27 | CASSLGQGVGQPQHF | TGTGCCAGCAGTTTAGGGCAGGGGGTTGGTCAGCCCCAGCATTTT
. | TRBJ1-1 | TRBD1 | 14 | TRBV7-9 | CASSLGRTGGEAFF | TGTGCCAGCAGCTTAGGGAGGACAGGGGGTGAAGCTTTCTTT
. | TRBJ2-7 | . | 13 | TRBV4-3 | CASSQGSTYEQYF | TGCGCCAGCAGCCAAGGTAGTACCTACGAGCAGTACTTC
. | TRBJ2-3 | . | 16 | TRBV4-3 | CASSQARGLRTDTQYF | TGCGCCAGCAGCCAAGCTCGGGGGCTACGCACAGATACGCAGTATTTT
. | TRBJ2-1 | TRBD1 | 15 | TRBV5-5 | CASSPGQTVINEQFF | TGTGCCAGCAGCCCGGGACAGACGGTTATCAATGAGCAGTTCTTC
. | TRBJ1-5 | . | 15 | TRBV7-8 | CASSSQGWGNQPQHF | TGTGCCAGCAGCTCACAGGGTTGGGGCAATCAGCCCCAGCATTTT
. | TRBJ1-5 | . | 13 | TRBV19 | CASSIGGYQPQHF | TGTGCCAGTAGTATAGGGGGATATCAGCCCCAGCATTTT
. | TRBJ2-6 | . | 15 | TRBV7-3 | CASSFDPSGANVLTF | TGTGCCAGCAGCTTTGATCCTTCTGGGGCCAACGTCCTGACTTTC
. | TRBJ2-5 | . | 15 | TRBV11-3 | CASSSPSRGGETQYF | TGTGCCAGCAGCTCCCCGTCCAGGGGGGGGGAGACCCAGTACTTC
. | TRBJ2-1 | TRBD1 | 16 | TRBV4-1 | CASSEQGGLSYNEQFF | TGCGCCAGCAGCGAGCAAGGGGGCTTATCCTACAATGAGCAGTTCTTC
. | TRBJ2-1 | TRBD2 | 16 | TRBV4-2 | CASSPARGGGAEEQFF | TGTGCCAGCAGCCCCGCTCGGGGCGGGGGGGCCGAGGAGCAGTTCTTC
. | TRBJ2-5 | . | 14 | TRBV30 | CAWSVNHGGETQYF | TGTGCCTGGAGTGTAAATCACGGTGGAGAGACCCAGTACTTC
. | TRBJ1-5 | TRBD1 | 15 | TRBV5-6 | CASSFGDRLNQPQHF | TGTGCCAGCAGCTTTGGGGACAGGTTAAATCAGCCCCAGCATTTT
once | TRBJ2-1 | . | 16 | TRBV25-1 | CASSEYSRGAYNEQFF | TGTGCCAGCAGTGAATACAGCCGGGGCGCCTACAATGAGCAGTTCTTC
. | TRBJ2-3 | TRBD2 | 16 | TRBV7-9 | CASSLQAGGFTDTQYF | TGTGCCAGCAGCTTACAAGCGGGGGGATTCACAGATACGCAGTATTTT
. | TRBJ2-7 | . | 15 | TRBV30 | CAWSVGSAGTDEQYF | TGTGCCTGGAGTGTTGGGTCGGCAGGGACGGACGAGCAGTACTTC
. | TRBJ2-3 | . | 12 | TRBV7-9 | CASSQTEDTQYF | TGTGCCAGCAGTCAGACTGAAGATACGCAGTATTTT
few | TRBJ1-5 | . | 15 | TRBV2 | CASSEGGQGGQPQHF | TGTGCCAGCAGTGAAGGGGGGCAGGGAGGTCAGCCCCAGCATTTT
. | TRBJ1-6 | TRBD1 | 16 | TRBV27 | CASSPPGTGGGSPLHF | TGTGCCAGCAGTCCCCCCGGGACAGGGGGTGGTTCACCCCTCCACTTT
. | TRBJ2-7 | TRBD1 | 14 | TRBV6-6 | CASEKTGGSYEQYF | TGTGCCAGTGAAAAGACAGGGGGCTCCTACGAGCAGTACTTC
. | TRBJ1-4 | TRBD1 | 15 | TRBV7-2 | CASSSGTGVYEKLFF | TGTGCCAGCAGCTCTGGGACAGGGGTTTATGAAAAACTGTTTTTT
. | TRBJ1-6 | . | 15 | TRBV28 | CASSLSDSGNSPLHF | TGTGCCAGCAGTCTGTCGGACTCCGGTAATTCACCCCTCCACTTT
. | TRBJ2-2 | . | 15 | TRBV5-1 | CASSFDNRDTGELFF | TGCGCCAGCAGCTTCGATAACAGGGACACCGGGGAGCTGTTTTTT
few | TRBJ1-5 | . | 13 | TRBV30 | CAWSSGDNQPQHF | TGTGCCTGGAGTAGCGGGGACAATCAGCCCCAGCATTTT
. | TRBJ2-1 | TRBD2 | 15 | TRBV5-1 | CASSLASGGKNEQFF | TGCGCCAGCAGCTTGGCTAGCGGGGGGAAAAATGAGCAGTTCTTC
once | TRBJ1-2 | . | 12 | TRBV19 | CASSMGLNGYTF | TGTGCCAGTAGTATGGGGCTAAACGGCTACACCTTC
once | TRBJ1-5 | TRBD1 | 15 | TRBV2 | CASSGTGPSNRPQHF | TGTGCCAGCTCCGGGACAGGGCCTAGCAATCGGCCCCAGCATTTC
. | TRBJ2-5 | TRBD2 | 14 | TRBV19 | CASSSREGQETQYF | TGTGCCAGTAGCTCCAGGGAGGGACAAGAGACCCAGTACTTC
. | TRBJ2-5 | TRBD1 | 14 | TRBV6-5 | CASSGQGPFETQYF | TGTGCCAGCAGTGGACAGGGCCCTTTCGAGACCCAGTACTTC
. | TRBJ1-1 | . | 13 | TRBV11-3 | CASSGNPGTEAFF | TGTGCCAGCAGCGGCAACCCGGGTACTGAAGCTTTCTTT
. | TRBJ2-7 | . | 16 | TRBV28 | CASSPKFSKLSYEQYF | TGTGCCAGCAGCCCCAAGTTTTCTAAGCTATCCTACGAGCAGTACTTC
. | TRBJ1-1 | . | 15 | TRBV7-9 | CASSAPGARNTEAFF | TGTGCCAGCAGCGCCCCAGGGGCCCGAAACACTGAAGCTTTCTTT
once | TRBJ2-5 | . | 14 | TRBV27 | CASSLKLAAETQYF | TGTGCCAGCAGTTTGAAGCTGGCCGCAGAGACCCAGTACTTC
. | TRBJ1-4 | TRBD1 | 15 | TRBV4-2 | CASSQGNRGEEKLFF | TGTGCCAGCAGCCAAGGGAACAGGGGAGAGGAAAAACTGTTTTTT
medium-sized | TRBJ1-1 | . | 13 | TRBV14 | CASSQSPRTEAFF | TGTGCCAGCAGCCAAAGCCCACGGACTGAAGCTTTCTTT
. | TRBJ1-4 | . | 17 | TRBV18 | CASSLFGTPSTNEKLFF | TGTGCCAGCTCCCTATTCGGGACTCCTTCAACTAATGAAAAACTGTTTTTT
. | TRBJ1-1 | TRBD1 | 13 | TRBV6-5 | CASSSTGATEAFF | TGTGCCAGCAGTTCCACAGGGGCCACTGAAGCTTTCTTT